The rows below give T cell receptor beta chains drawn from one sample of a study of T cells in Graves' hyperthyroidism and ophthalmopathy. MiXCR, applied by TCRdb to the multiplex PCR reads, yields one record per CDR3 protein. The sample contains approximately 400,000 distinct CDR3 sequences, around 14% of which appear only once. The sample was blood. The receptors come from a woman aged 30 to 39 with Graves' hyperthyroidism. The CDR3 runs from the conserved cysteine through the conserved F or W. Fields, in order: D gene, V gene, J gene, clone size, CDR3 protein, CDR3 DNA. A D gene is named only where the DNA matches it firmly. A row's size may be missing; if present it is once, few, many or a size class.

TRBD1	TRBV10-3	TRBJ1-2	few	CASRQTGQGAGGYTF	TGTGCCAGCCGACAAACCGGACAGGGGGCAGGTGGCTACACCTTC
TRBD1	TRBV7-9	TRBJ1-6	.	CASSIPGGGNSPLHF	TGTGCCAGCAGCATACCAGGGGGCGGGAATTCACCCCTCCACTTT
TRBD1	TRBV20-1	TRBJ2-3	many	CSARRQGPDTQYF	TGCAGTGCGAGACGACAGGGGCCAGATACGCAGTATTTT
.	TRBV5-1	TRBJ1-6	.	CASSLAGTPTVLHF	TGCGCCAGCAGCTTGGCCGGGACCCCGACAGTCCTCCACTTT
TRBD1	TRBV3-1	TRBJ2-6	.	CASSDDRAPSGANVLTF	TGTGCCAGCAGTGACGACAGGGCACCCTCTGGGGCCAACGTCCTGACTTTC
TRBD2	TRBV4-1	TRBJ2-3	.	CASSQETSGKTDTQYF	TGCGCCAGCAGCCAAGAGACTAGCGGGAAAACAGATACGCAGTATTTT
TRBD2	TRBV7-8	TRBJ2-1	few	CASSLVFTSGRVYNEQFF	TGTGCCAGCAGCTTAGTATTCACTAGCGGGAGGGTTTACAATGAGCAGTTCTTC
.	TRBV20-1	TRBJ2-7	few	CSARDKYREQYF	TGCAGTGCTAGAGATAAGTACAGGGAGCAGTACTTC
TRBD2	TRBV7-9	TRBJ2-7	few	CASSLAAGAPYEQYF	TGTGCCAGCAGCTTAGCGGCGGGAGCCCCCTACGAGCAGTACTTC
TRBD1	TRBV5-1	TRBJ1-1	many	CASSLGDRGSTEAFF	TGCGCCAGCAGCCTGGGGGACAGGGGGAGCACTGAAGCTTTCTTT
.	TRBV7-7	TRBJ2-2	.	CASSIAGLTGELFF	TGTGCTAGCAGCATCGCAGGGTTAACCGGGGAGCTGTTTTTT
.	TRBV30	TRBJ1-1	many	CAWRAGVSYTEAFF	TGTGCCTGGAGAGCGGGGGTATCATACACTGAAGCTTTCTTT
.	TRBV7-9	TRBJ2-1	few	CASSPFSGSSCNEQFF	TGTGCCAGCAGCCCATTCAGCGGATCCTCCTGCAATGAGCAGTTCTTC
.	TRBV12-3/TRBV12-4	TRBJ2-7	few	CASTLWGGSYEQYF	TGTGCCAGCACCCTTTGGGGCGGCTCCTACGAGCAGTACTTC
.	TRBV2	TRBJ2-7	.	CASTWDTNTYEQYF	TGTGCCAGCACCTGGGACACCAACACCTACGAGCAGTACTTC
.	TRBV11-2	TRBJ1-2	many	CASSFMAGTANYGYTF	TGTGCCAGCAGCTTCATGGCAGGGACTGCTAACTATGGCTACACCTTC
TRBD2	TRBV20-1	TRBJ2-1	many	CSARDLRPEAGSYNEQFF	TGCAGTGCTAGAGATCTGCGGCCAGAAGCGGGATCCTACAATGAGCAGTTCTTC
.	TRBV7-8	TRBJ2-2	many	CASSLAISGVGELFF	TGTGCCAGCAGCTTAGCGATTAGCGGAGTCGGGGAGCTGTTTTTT
.	TRBV28	TRBJ1-5	.	CASFSSNQPQHF	TGTGCCAGCTTCTCTAGCAATCAGCCCCAGCATTTT
.	TRBV10-3	TRBJ1-1	.	CAISEVGGGGAFF	TGTGCCATCAGTGAGGTAGGCGGAGGAGGAGCTTTCTTT
.	TRBV6-1	TRBJ2-2	.	CASNPQGRLIGELFF	TGTGCCAGCAACCCACAGGGTCGACTCATCGGGGAGCTGTTTTTT
TRBD2	TRBV9	TRBJ2-2	few	CASSVGAGGMKDTGELFF	TGTGCCAGCAGCGTAGGTGCGGGAGGAATGAAGGACACCGGGGAGCTGTTTTTT
TRBD2	TRBV4-1	TRBJ2-7	.	CASSQDWVAGVSEQYF	TGCGCCAGCAGCCAAGATTGGGTAGCGGGAGTATCCGAGCAGTACTTC
TRBD1	TRBV7-2	TRBJ2-3	many	CASSLGGTGAPDTQYF	TGTGCCAGCAGCTTAGGTGGGACAGGGGCCCCAGATACGCAGTATTTT
.	TRBV18	TRBJ1-5	many	CASSSDRNQPQHF	TGTGCCAGCTCATCAGACAGAAATCAGCCCCAGCATTTT
.	TRBV7-9	TRBJ2-3	.	CASTVPGGRGSLTDTQYF	TGTGCCAGCACCGTGCCCGGGGGTCGGGGATCCCTCACAGATACGCAGTATTTT
.	TRBV6-5	TRBJ2-1	many	CASSYTTGPTDEQFF	TGTGCCAGCAGTTATACTACGGGACCAACCGATGAGCAGTTCTTC
.	TRBV3-1	TRBJ1-1	many	CASSHLTGPNTEAFF	TGTGCCAGCAGCCACCTGACAGGACCGAACACTGAAGCTTTCTTT
.	TRBV28	TRBJ1-2	few	CASSDGQLKGYGYTF	TGTGCCAGCAGTGATGGACAGTTAAAGGGGTATGGCTACACCTTC
.	TRBV20-1	TRBJ2-3	.	CSARLSSGSPDTQYF	TGCAGTGCTAGATTGTCCAGCGGGTCCCCAGATACGCAGTATTTT
.	TRBV5-1	TRBJ2-3	.	CASSLQRTDTQYF	TGCGCCAGCAGCTTGCAACGCACAGATACGCAGTATTTT
TRBD2	TRBV6-9	TRBJ2-2	.	CASSWTSGSTGELFF	TGTGCCAGCAGTTGGACTAGTGGCTCCACCGGGGAGCTGTTTTTT
TRBD1	TRBV7-9	TRBJ2-1	.	CASSPKGQGPTNSYNEQFF	TGTGCCAGCAGCCCCAAAGGACAGGGCCCCACTAACTCCTACAATGAGCAGTTCTTC
TRBD1	TRBV2	TRBJ1-2	many	CASSTRDSFYGYTF	TGTGCCAGCAGTACCAGGGACAGTTTCTATGGCTACACCTTC
.	TRBV9	TRBJ2-1	.	CASSGTWGSYNEQFF	TGTGCCAGCAGCGGGACTTGGGGCTCCTACAATGAGCAGTTCTTC
.	TRBV11-2	TRBJ2-1	many	CASSLERGTYNEQFF	TGTGCCAGCAGCTTAGAACGAGGAACCTACAATGAGCAGTTCTTC
.	TRBV9	TRBJ2-2	.	CASSVQGENTGELFF	TGTGCCAGCAGCGTTCAGGGTGAAAACACCGGGGAGCTGTTTTTT
TRBD2	TRBV20-1	TRBJ2-7	many	CSARDSSGRFYEQYF	TGCAGTGCTAGAGATTCGAGCGGGAGATTCTACGAGCAGTACTTC
.	TRBV11-3	TRBJ2-1	.	CASSSRTGTNYNEQFF	TGTGCCAGCAGCTCCCGGACCGGGACAAACTACAATGAGCAGTTCTTC
.	TRBV24-1	TRBJ2-5	many	CATSDSGPMFTQETQYF	TGTGCCACCAGTGATTCGGGGCCAATGTTTACCCAAGAGACCCAGTACTTC
TRBD2	TRBV3-1	TRBJ2-1	many	CASSQGLAETNEQFF	TGTGCCAGCAGCCAAGGACTAGCGGAGACAAATGAGCAGTTCTTC
.	TRBV2	TRBJ1-5	many	CASSQLGINQPQHF	TGTGCCAGCTCGCAGCTGGGAATCAATCAGCCCCAGCATTTT
TRBD2	TRBV5-1	TRBJ2-7	many	CASSLSSSGTSYEQYF	TGCGCCAGCAGCTTGAGCAGTAGCGGGACTTCCTACGAGCAGTACTTC
TRBD2	TRBV2	TRBJ2-3	many	CASIAGEGTDTQYF	TGTGCCAGCATTGCGGGAGAGGGCACAGATACGCAGTATTTT
.	TRBV30	TRBJ1-4	many	CAWSAMGTNEKLFF	TGTGCCTGGAGTGCGATGGGGACTAATGAAAAACTGTTTTTT
TRBD1	TRBV19	TRBJ2-7	few	CASSNGQGGEQYF	TGTGCCAGTAGTAATGGACAGGGCGGCGAGCAGTACTTC
TRBD2	TRBV2	TRBJ2-1	.	CASSEVRLAGGYNEQFF	TGTGCCAGCAGTGAAGTAAGGCTAGCGGGAGGGTACAATGAGCAGTTCTTC
.	TRBV28	TRBJ1-5	many	CASSSPPQPQHF	TGTGCCAGCAGTTCACCCCCGCAGCCCCAGCATTTT